The 30 T cell receptor beta chains reported below all come from one sample, sequenced in a study of T cell changes during pregnancy in multiple sclerosis. The repertoire was sequenced with immunoSEQ multiplex PCR; TCRdb's copy has only in-frame clones and lacks some. This table holds more than 65,000 clones, less than 90% found once. The sequencing used peripheral blood, collected before pregnancy. These receptors were obtained from a female donor with multiple sclerosis, enrolled in a pregnancy study.

This clone has only one observation. This chain joins TRBV7-6 and TRBJ2-3; 9 positions agree with TRBD2. Germline V gene lookup returns CDR1 SGHVS and CDR2 FNYEAQ. The CDR3 extends over 16 amino acids. Unmatched junction bases numbered 9, after V lost 5 bases and J lost 3 bases. CDR3 residues: CASSPRSGGSTDTQYF. Here the CDR3 DNA reads TGTGCCAGCAGCCCACGGAGCGGGGGGAGTACAGATACGCAGTATTTT.

V is TRBV10-3 and J is TRBJ2-7, with 7 bases matching TRBD2. The ends lost 4 bases at V and 0 bases at J; junction bases unmatched: 3. CDR3 size: 14 residues. CDR1 is ENHRY and CDR2 is SYGVKD in the germline V gene. The CDR3, as DNA: TGTGCCATCAGTGGAGGCGGGAGCTCCTACGAGCAGTACTTC. Translating it yields CAISGGGSSYEQYF.

The V call is TRBV4-2, the J call TRBJ2-7, with 10 bases fitting TRBD2. CDR1 and CDR2 (germline): LGHNA, YNFKEQ. CDR3 length: 15 residues. Unmatched junction bases numbered 5, after V lost 4 bases and J lost 2 bases. DNA for the CDR3: TGTGCCAGCAGCCCATCTAGCGGGAGTACCTACGAGCAGTACTTC. This encodes CASSPSSGSTYEQYF.

V gene TRBV7-9 combines with J gene TRBJ2-5, with 8 bases that match TRBD1. The CDR3 totals 13 residues. Per germline, CDR1 SEHNR and CDR2 FQNEAQ (reference sequence). V lost 4 bases, J lost 5 bases, and 3 bases stayed unmatched. As DNA, the CDR3 is TGTGCCAGCAGCTCAGGGGGCTCGGAGACCCAGTACTTC. Its protein product is CASSSGGSETQYF.

This clone has a single count. The CDR3 bases are TGTGCCAGCAGTGGAGACAGGAAAGACGGCTACACCTTC. Translated: CASSGDRKDGYTF. The chain combines TRBV2 with TRBJ1-2, with D possibly TRBD1 on 6 matching bases. The germline gives CDR1 SNHLY, CDR2 FYNNEI. Trimming left V 4 bases short and J 8 bases short, with 14 bases between. This CDR3 is built from 13 residues.

This clone turned up a few times. The chain couples TRBV29-1 to TRBJ1-2; D is unclear. V lost 4 bases to trimming and J lost 2 bases, with 5 bases between them. The germline gives CDR1 SQVTM, CDR2 ANQGSEA. The CDR3 spans 11 residues. The CDR3: CSVAENYGYTF. The CDR3, as DNA: TGCAGCGTTGCGGAGAACTATGGCTACACCTTC.

The V and J genes are TRBV19 and TRBJ1-3; D unresolved. V lost 4 bases and J lost 1, with 2 bases in between. Germline V lookup: CDR1 LNHDA, CDR2 SQIVND (reference sequence). This CDR3 is 12 amino acids long. This chain's CDR3 is CASSTSGNTIYF. CDR3 nucleotides: TGTGCCAGTAGTACATCTGGAAACACCATATATTTT.

This chain connects TRBV7-2 to TRBJ1-2; 7 nucleotides line up with TRBD1. The CDR3 is 14 amino acids. Trimming removed 5 bases from V and 0 bases from J; junction bases left unmatched: 3. Germline lookup yields CDR1 SGHTA and CDR2 FQGNSA. In DNA, the CDR3 is TGTGCCAGCAGCCCCGGGACAGCTAACTATGGCTACACCTTC. It specifies CASSPGTANYGYTF.

This clone was recorded only once. In nucleotides, the CDR3 is TGTGCCAGCAACCGGGACTCAAACTACGAGCAGTACTTC. Amino acids: CASNRDSNYEQYF. This chain joins TRBV6-6 and TRBJ2-7, with TRBD2 as a possible D gene (6 bases). There are 13 residues in the CDR3. The V gene's germline CDR1 is MNHNY and CDR2 SVGAGI (reference sequence). The V end was cut by 7 bases, the J end by 3 bases, with 13 bases between.

The V gene is TRBV4-1, the J gene TRBJ2-5; possible D gene TRBD1, 5 bases. Germline loops: CDR1 MGHRA, CDR2 YSYEKL. Trimming took off 0 bases at V and 5 bases at J, with 13 bases between the two ends. The CDR3 is 15 amino acids. CDR3 in amino acids: CASSQDHTGQETQYF. The CDR3 DNA follows: TGCGCCAGCAGCCAAGATCATACAGGTCAGGAGACCCAGTACTTC.

The chain combines TRBV27 with TRBJ1-1; no clear D gene. Germline CDR1 MNHEY, CDR2 SMNVEV (reference sequence). This CDR3 region has 13 residues. V lost 3 bases, J lost 10 bases, and 15 bases lay in between. The CDR3, as DNA: TGTGCCAGCAGTTTTAGGTGGGGAGATCCAGCTTTCTTT. It codes for CASSFRWGDPAFF.

This clone was seen once. V gene TRBV4-1 combines with J gene TRBJ2-2, with TRBD2 as a possible D gene (5 bases). Between the trimmed V and J ends, which lost 0 bases and 4 bases, there was a span of 21 bases. The CDR3 has 19 amino acids. Germline V gives CDR1 MGHRA, CDR2 YSYEKL. The CDR3 bases are TGCGCCAGCAGCCAAGATCTCCCCGGGGTTCGGCTGGTCACCGGGGAGCTGTTTTTT. This encodes CASSQDLPGVRLVTGELFF.

V gene TRBV5-1 combines with J gene TRBJ1-2, with TRBD1 matching 7 bases. Germline V lookup: CDR1 SGHRS, CDR2 YFSETQ. The CDR3 runs to 13 residues. J was trimmed by 6 bases and V by 4 bases; bases with no gene match: 6. CDR3: CASSPGRGDGYTF. In DNA form, the CDR3 reads TGCGCCAGCAGCCCCGGCAGGGGGGATGGCTACACCTTC.

The rearrangement uses TRBV11-2 and TRBJ2-7; D perhaps matches TRBD2 (6 bases). Germline CDR1 is SGHAT and CDR2 is FQNNGV. The V end was cut by 1 base, the J end by 6 bases, with 16 bases between. This CDR3 has 15 amino acids. The CDR3 is CASSLVSGDKGEQYF. The CDR3 DNA sequence: TGTGCCAGCAGCTTAGTCTCGGGGGATAAGGGCGAGCAGTACTTC. The complete variable domain, with remaining parts taken from reference TRBV11-2 and TRBJ2-7, reads EAGVAQSPRYKIIEKRQSVAFWCNPISGHATLYWYQQILGQGPKLLIQFQNNGVVDDSQLPKDRFSAERLKGVDSTLKIQPAKLEDSAVYLCASSLVSGDKGEQYFGPGTRLTVT.

This chain joins TRBV2 and TRBJ1-2; 9 nucleotides agree with TRBD1. The CDR3 length is 12 residues. Germline loops: CDR1 SNHLY, CDR2 FYNNEI. The V segment lost 11 bases and the J segment 8 bases; nucleotides outside the gene matches: 9. DNA of the CDR3: TGTGCCGAAGGAGGGACAGGGTTGGGCTACACCTTC. Translation: CAEGGTGLGYTF.

The chain is built from TRBV9 and TRBJ2-1; D may be TRBD2 (6 bases). This CDR3 is built from 14 residues. Germline V lookup: CDR1 SGDLS, CDR2 YYNGEE. Trimming removed 1 base at V and 8 bases at J, with 13 bases between. As DNA, the CDR3 is TGTGCCAGCAGCGTAAATCCTAGCGTCCATGAGCAGTTCTTC. Its protein is CASSVNPSVHEQFF.

The CDR3 sequence: CASRPGQGYEKLFF. Written as DNA, the CDR3 is TGTGCCAGCAGACCGGGACAGGGATATGAAAAACTGTTTTTT. V usage is TRBV6-5 and J usage is TRBJ1-4; 9 nucleotides line up with TRBD1. Germline assignment: CDR1 MNHEY and CDR2 SVGAGI. The J segment lost 6 bases and the V segment lost 6 bases, leaving 5 bases of the junction unmatched. The CDR3 totals 14 residues.

This clone was observed a few times. The junction departs from germline at one end; a sequencing error may be responsible. This chain uses TRBV30 with TRBJ1-2; maybe TRBD1 (5 bases). CDR3 size: 10 residues. Germline CDR1 and CDR2: GTSNPN and SVGIG (reference sequence). The CDR3 DNA is TGTGCCTGGAGTGTATCCAGGGTGGCTTTC. Translating gives CAWSVSRVAF.

The chain links TRBV21-1 to TRBJ2-5; the D call in the table, TRBD2, was not verified against the DNA. TRBV21-1 has pseudogene status. This CDR3 has 14 residues. CDR3 sequence: CASSPRDLQETQYF. DNA for the CDR3: TGTGCCAGCAGCCCCCGGGACTTACAAGAGACCCAGTACTTC.

This clone was counted once. J is TRBJ1-2 and V is TRBV7-9, with D possibly being TRBD1 (5 bases). The CDR3 sequence is 15 residues long. Looked up from germline, CDR1 is SEHNR and CDR2 is FQNEAQ (reference sequence). Trimming took off 5 bases at V and 7 bases at J, with 20 bases between the two ends. The CDR3: CASSAPGGVISGYTF. In DNA, the CDR3 is TGTGCCAGCAGCGCACCGGGGGGGGTTATCAGTGGCTACACCTTC. The variable domain in full, completed from reference TRBV7-9 and TRBJ1-2, reads DTGVSQNPRHKITKRGQNVTFRCDPISEHNRLYWYRQTLGQGPEFLTYFQNEAQLEKSRLLSDRFSAERPKGSFSTLEIQRTEQGDSAMYLCASSAPGGVISGYTFGSGTRLTVV.

This clone has a single count. J is TRBJ2-7 and V is TRBV5-1; 7 bases are shared with TRBD1. V trimming: 3 bases; J trimming: 6 bases; junction bases outside the gene matches: 12. CDR3 length equals 15 residues. Per the germline V gene, CDR1 is SGHRS and CDR2 is YFSETQ. The CDR3 coding sequence is TGCGCCAGCAGCTACTCCGGGACAGAGAATAGCGAGCAGTACTTC. Protein product: CASSYSGTENSEQYF.

In its sample, this clone was seen once. The rearrangement links TRBV6-5 to TRBJ2-1; no firm D call. V lost 2 bases to trimming and J lost 4 bases, with 15 bases between them. The CDR3 has 16 residues. Germline CDR1 and CDR2: MNHEY and SVGAGI. CDR3 loop: CASSYQATNAYNEQFF. CDR3 bases: TGTGCCAGCAGTTACCAGGCCACAAATGCTTACAATGAGCAGTTCTTC.

The chain employs TRBV7-2 and TRBJ2-1, with TRBD1 matching over 7 bases. The CDR3 loop spans 15 amino acids. Germline-derived CDR1 and CDR2 are SGHTA and FQGNSA. The J segment lost 4 bases and the V segment lost 1 base, leaving 4 bases of the junction unmatched. The CDR3 DNA is TGTGCCAGCAGCTTAGAAAACAGGGGTTACAATGAGCAGTTCTTC. This translates into CASSLENRGYNEQFF.

The gene calls are TRBV14 and TRBJ1-1; possibly TRBD1 for D (6 bases). Germline V gene data show CDR1 as SGHDN and CDR2 as FVKESK. V lost 4 bases and J lost 8, with 20 bases in between. This CDR3 is built from 15 residues. CDR3: CASSRFRGERGEAFF. In nucleotides, the CDR3 is TGTGCCAGCAGCCGATTCAGGGGCGAGCGCGGGGAAGCTTTCTTT.

For the CDR3, the DNA is TGTGCCAGCACCCCCGCGGGGGCCGGAAACACTGAAGCTTTCTTT. Translating gives CASTPAGAGNTEAFF. The rearrangement links TRBV11-2 to TRBJ1-1, with D possibly being TRBD1 (6 bases). Trimming took 7 bases from V and 2 from J, leaving 17 bases between them. Germline lookup yields CDR1 SGHAT and CDR2 FQNNGV. This CDR3 is built from 15 residues.

The genes are TRBV6-4 and TRBJ2-2; D may be TRBD2 (5 bases). Germline CDR1 is MRHNA and CDR2 is SNTAGT. CDR3 length: 15 residues. Trimming left V 5 bases short and J 4 bases short, with 14 bases between. The CDR3 DNA reads as TGTGCCAGCAGTCCCCGTTCCGAGGGCACCGGGGAGCTGTTTTTT. As protein: CASSPRSEGTGELFF.

The chain is built from TRBV7-2 and TRBJ1-5, with D perhaps TRBD1 (6 bases). In germline, CDR1 is SGHTA, CDR2 FQGNSA. CDR3 length: 14 residues. Deletions cut 3 bases from V and 7 bases from J, with 13 bases between. The CDR3 DNA reads TGTGCCAGCAGCTTTCAGGGGTTTAGACAGCCCCAGCATTTT. As protein: CASSFQGFRQPQHF.

This chain connects TRBV18 to TRBJ2-7; TRBD1 agrees at 8 bases. After removal of 3 bases from V and 4 bases from J, the junction contained 11 bases not matched to a gene. Germline V gene lookup returns CDR1 KGHSH and CDR2 LQKENI. This CDR3 has 16 amino acids. The CDR3 protein is CASSPQGAGGRYEQYF. The CDR3 nucleotides read TGTGCCAGCTCACCCCAAGGGGCAGGGGGCAGATACGAGCAGTACTTC. Based on the CDR3 plus reference TRBV18 and TRBJ2-7, the full variable domain is NAGVMQNPRHLVRRRGQEARLRCSPMKGHSHVYWYRQLPEEGLKFMVYLQKENIIDESGMPKERFSAEFPKEGPSILRIQQVVRGDSAAYFCASSPQGAGGRYEQYFGPGTRLTVT.

CDR3: CASRIQGVNHGYTF. CDR3 nucleotides: TGTGCCAGTAGAATACAGGGGGTCAATCATGGCTACACCTTC. This chain uses TRBV19 with TRBJ1-2; 8 bases are a match to TRBD1. This CDR3 has 14 amino acids. Germline loops: CDR1 LNHDA, CDR2 SQIVND (reference sequence). With V trimmed by 6 bases and J by 6 bases, 9 bases remained unmatched.

J is TRBJ2-1 and V is TRBV6-5; TRBD1 is a possible D gene (7 bases). Germline lookup yields CDR1 MNHEY and CDR2 SVGAGI. V was pared by 10 bases and J by 1 base, with 17 bases between. CDR3 size: 15 residues. The CDR3 DNA sequence: TGTGCCATCGGGCAGGGGGGCCCATCCTACAATGAGCAGTTCTTC. Protein sequence: CAIGQGGPSYNEQFF.